What follows describes a single T cell receptor beta chain. Template switching introduced a universal primer site, and the cDNA bore unique molecular identifiers. TCRdb independently ran MiXCR on the 5' RACE reads; one entry per CDR3 protein. In the table there are 550,000 to 700,000 distinct CDR3 sequences, less than 25% of which are singletons. Every donor was a healthy Caucasian. The data derive from a study of identical twins. This CDR3 is 15 amino acids long. From germline, CDR1 is MNHEY and CDR2 SMNVEV (reference sequence). Trimming removed 2 bases from V and 8 bases from J; junction bases left unmatched: 7. The same sample was also studied in work on T cells expressing NK-cell markers. That investigation notes: Obtained from sorted CD3+CD56+NKG2C+, CD3+CD56+NKG2C- and CD3+CD56-NKG2C+ T cells were the TCR beta repertoires. For several donors, the dominant NKG2C+ clonotypes made up 1.0-7.0% of their CD8+ T cells.

Sequenced: PBMCs. This receptor was obtained from a young woman in good health. The chain employs TRBV27 and TRBJ2-1, with 9 bases that match TRBD2. This CDR3 is CASSLVAGGFHEQFF. The CDR3 DNA reads TGTGCCAGCAGTTTAGTTGCGGGGGGGTTTCATGAGCAGTTCTTC.